This TCR beta chain is from a study of shared clonotypes between healthy human individuals. Study findings and constraints: The donor pool, a small one, limited the genetic and exposure-history diversity represented. Naive CD4 clonotype sharing across a few donors was about 5%.

Profiling relied on immunoSEQ multiplex PCR, and the TCRdb table lists in-frame clones only, not all of them. Among 2,100,000 or so clones, roughly 95% were seen once, and the ten largest hold more than 0.1%. This CDR3 is built from 13 residues. V lost 5 bases and J 6 bases, leaving 14 bases between the germline ends. Germline V CDR1 and CDR2: MGHRA, YSYEKL. Comment on this clone: The antigen remains undetermined.

CD45RA+ naive and CD45RA-negative memory subsets were separated from CD4+ cells. The clonotype originates from a man aged 18 to 29 in good health. The gene calls are TRBV4-1 and TRBJ2-7; D gene uncertain. The source material was naive CD4+ T cells sorted from blood. Subset indicated: CD45RA+ positively selected. In nucleotides, the CDR3 is TGCGCCAGCAGCTCTCTCAAGGAGAGCGAGCAGTACTTC. This encodes CASSSLKESEQYF.